The entry that follows covers one TCR beta chain sequence. Antigen specificity is unknown. This sample was included in a study of cytomegalovirus exposure and HLA in healthy donors. Regarding the study as a whole: Several top significant clusters appeared, in a later analysis, to be linked to common viral pathogens.

The primer mix had 60 Vbeta and 13 Jbeta primers. The protocol was immunoSEQ multiplex PCR, while the TCRdb copy is restricted to in-frame clones and leaves out a portion. The repertoire holds about 88,000 clones, with 90% as singletons. The CDR3 length is 14 residues. CDR1 and CDR2 (germline): GTSNPN, SVGIG (reference sequence). The sequenced material came from PBMCs. The V gene is TRBV30, the J gene TRBJ2-5; 7 bases match TRBD1. The DNA end is a closer match to TRBJ2-7, so the J assignment may be wrong. This clonotype originated in a young man in good health and CMV-seronegative. CDR3 in DNA: TGTGCCTGGAATCCCGGGACAGTTGCCTACGAGCAGTACTTC. Amino acids: CAWNPGTVAYEQYF.